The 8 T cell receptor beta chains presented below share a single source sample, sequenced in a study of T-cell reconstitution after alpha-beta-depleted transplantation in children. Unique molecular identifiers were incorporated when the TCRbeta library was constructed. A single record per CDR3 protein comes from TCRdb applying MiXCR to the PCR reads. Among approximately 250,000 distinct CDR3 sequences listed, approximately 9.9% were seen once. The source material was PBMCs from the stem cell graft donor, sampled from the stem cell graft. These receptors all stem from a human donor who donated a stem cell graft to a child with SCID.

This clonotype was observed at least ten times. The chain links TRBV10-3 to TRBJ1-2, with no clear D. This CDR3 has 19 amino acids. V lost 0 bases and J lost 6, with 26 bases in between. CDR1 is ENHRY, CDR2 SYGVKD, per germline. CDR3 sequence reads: CAISESLGGYPSLVDGYTF. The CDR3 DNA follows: TGTGCCATCAGTGAGTCCTTGGGAGGGTATCCGTCCCTGGTGGATGGCTACACCTTC.

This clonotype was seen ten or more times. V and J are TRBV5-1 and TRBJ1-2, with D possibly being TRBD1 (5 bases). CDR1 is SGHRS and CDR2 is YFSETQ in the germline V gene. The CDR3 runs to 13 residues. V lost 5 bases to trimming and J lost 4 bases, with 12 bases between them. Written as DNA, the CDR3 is TGCGCCAGCAGGGCGACAGAGAGCTATGGCTACACCTTC. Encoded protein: CASRATESYGYTF.

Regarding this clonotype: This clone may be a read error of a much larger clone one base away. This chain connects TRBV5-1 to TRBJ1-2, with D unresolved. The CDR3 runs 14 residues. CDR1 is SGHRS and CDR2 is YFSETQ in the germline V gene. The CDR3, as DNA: TGCGCCAGCAGCTTGGGGTCAGCTAACTATGGCGACACCTTC. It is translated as CASSLGSANYGDTF.

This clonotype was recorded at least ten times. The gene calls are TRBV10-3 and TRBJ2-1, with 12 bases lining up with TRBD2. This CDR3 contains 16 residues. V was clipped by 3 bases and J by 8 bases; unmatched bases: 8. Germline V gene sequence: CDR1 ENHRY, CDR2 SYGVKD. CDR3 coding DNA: TGTGCCATCAGTGATCGACTAGCGGGGGCCCCTCATGAGCAGTTCTTC. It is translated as CAISDRLAGAPHEQFF.

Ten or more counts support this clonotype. CDR3 nucleotides: TGCGCCAGCAGCGGGGGGGCTGGTCTCAATGAGCAGTTCTTC. It encodes CASSGGAGLNEQFF. The rearrangement links TRBV5-1 to TRBJ2-1, with D maybe TRBD2 (7 bases). V was cut by 4 bases and J by 6 bases, with 14 bases left in between. This CDR3 comprises 14 residues. Germline V CDR1 and CDR2: SGHRS, YFSETQ.

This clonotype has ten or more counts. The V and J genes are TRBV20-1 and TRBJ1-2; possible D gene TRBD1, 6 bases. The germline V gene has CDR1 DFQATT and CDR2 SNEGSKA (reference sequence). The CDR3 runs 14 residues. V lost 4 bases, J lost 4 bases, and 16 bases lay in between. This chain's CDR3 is CSAMEGGDGYGYTF. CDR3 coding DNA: TGCAGTGCTATGGAGGGGGGAGACGGCTATGGCTACACCTTC.

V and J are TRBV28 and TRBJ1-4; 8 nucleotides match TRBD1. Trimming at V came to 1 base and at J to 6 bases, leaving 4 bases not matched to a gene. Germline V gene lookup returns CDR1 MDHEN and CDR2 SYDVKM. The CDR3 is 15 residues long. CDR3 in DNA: TGTGCCAGCAGTTTATCTGGACAGGGAGATGAAAAACTGTTTTTT. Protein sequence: CASSLSGQGDEKLFF.

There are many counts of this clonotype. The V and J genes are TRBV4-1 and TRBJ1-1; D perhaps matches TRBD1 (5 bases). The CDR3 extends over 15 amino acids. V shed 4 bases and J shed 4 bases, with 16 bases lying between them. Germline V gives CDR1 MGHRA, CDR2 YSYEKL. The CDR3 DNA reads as TGCGCCAGCAGCCTCAGAGGGGAGGACTCCACTGAAGCTTTCTTT. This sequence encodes CASSLRGEDSTEAFF.